This TCR beta chain was documented in a study of T-cell memory formation after mild COVID-19. Study background: Largely, the TCR clusters proved donor specific.

TCR alpha and TCR beta cDNA libraries with sample barcodes and UMIs came from 5'RACE using constant-segment primers. From the 5' RACE reads, TCRdb called clonotypes with MiXCR, one entry per CDR3 protein. The profile covers roughly 400,000 distinct CDR3 sequences, with less than 25% appearing a single time and around 8.8% taken by the ten largest. The V and J ends lost 0 bases and 2 bases respectively, with 7 bases between them. CDR1 is GTSNPN and CDR2 is SVGIG in the germline V gene (reference sequence). CDR3 length: 13 residues. The sequence derives from an adult woman who had mild COVID-19 (a few samples of this study predate the infection). Cell type and time point are not known. The chain employs TRBV30 and TRBJ1-1, with D possibly TRBD1 on 5 matching bases. Sequencing was performed on PBMCs or a T cell subset sorted from them (not recorded which). CDR3: CAWSVGENTEAFF. CDR3 nucleotide sequence: TGTGCCTGGAGTGTAGGGGAAAACACTGAAGCTTTCTTT. Variable domain in full (rest from reference TRBV30 and TRBJ1-1): SQTIHQWPATLVQPVGSPLSLECTVEGTSNPNLYWYRQAAGRGLQLLFYSVGIGQISSEVPQNLSASRPQDRQFILSSKKLLLSDSGFYLCAWSVGENTEAFFGQGTRLTVV.